Below, 11 T cell receptor beta chains from the same sample are listed, as sequenced in a study of blood T cell repertoires in COVID-19. Assay: immunoSEQ multiplex PCR; the TCRdb copy retains only in-frame clones and omits some. This sample yields 200,000 to 300,000 clones, of which about 90% are seen a single time; more than 0.8% belongs to the top ten. Sequences were obtained from peripheral blood. The receptor set was obtained from a man aged 30 to 39 with COVID-19, enrolled during active disease.

V is TRBV12-3 or TRBV12-4 and J is TRBJ2-3, with 8 nucleotides matching TRBD2. CDR3 length: 13 amino acids. V was clipped by 8 bases and J by 5 bases; unmatched bases: 6. CDR3 nucleotide sequence: TGTGCCAGCTCCGGGGGGGCCGGAGATACGCAGTATTTT. It translates to CASSGGAGDTQYF.

A single count supports this clone. This chain connects TRBV2 to TRBJ1-2; tentative D call: TRBD1 (6 bases). This CDR3 region has 13 residues. Germline CDR1 is SNHLY and CDR2 is FYNNEI. Between the trimmed V and J ends, which lost 8 bases and 1 base, there was a span of 11 bases. Written as DNA, the CDR3 is TGTGCCAGCGCTGGACAGAGTAACTATGGCTACACCTTC. The encoded protein is CASAGQSNYGYTF.

This chain links TRBV3-1 (or the pseudogene TRBV3-2) with TRBJ2-1; 8 bases are shared with TRBD2. CDR1 and CDR2 from the germline V gene are LGHDT and YNNKEL (reference sequence). V was pared by 5 bases and J by 2 bases, with 8 bases of the junction left unmatched. This CDR3 is built from 16 residues. CDR3: CASSARSGGPYNEQFF. The CDR3 nucleotides are TGTGCCAGCAGCGCGCGATCGGGGGGGCCCTACAATGAGCAGTTCTTC.

V usage is TRBV18 and J usage is TRBJ1-4; D possibly corresponds to TRBD1 (6 bases). Germline V lookup: CDR1 KGHSH, CDR2 LQKENI. V was cut by 8 bases and J by 7 bases, with 17 bases left in between. The CDR3 sequence is 14 residues long. DNA for the CDR3: TGTGCCAGCCACCCGGCCCGGGACATTGAAAAACTGTTTTTT. This gives the protein CASHPARDIEKLFF.

This chain connects TRBV29-1 to TRBJ1-4; D is unresolved. The ends were cut back, 1 base at V and 7 bases at J, with 13 bases in the middle. This CDR3 is built from 14 residues. The germline V gene encodes CDR1 SQVTM and CDR2 ANQGSEA. The CDR3 sequence is CSVEVGRAGEKLFF. The CDR3 DNA reads as TGCAGCGTTGAAGTAGGGAGGGCCGGTGAAAAACTGTTTTTT. The full variable domain, rest sourced from reference TRBV29-1 and TRBJ1-4, is SAVISQKPSRDICQRGTSLTIQCQVDSQVTMMFWYRQQPGQSLTLIATANQGSEATYESGFVIDKFPISRPNLTFSTLTVSNMSPEDSSIYLCSVEVGRAGEKLFFGSGTQLSVL.

The rearrangement links TRBV10-2 to TRBJ1-5; D unresolved. The CDR3 totals 14 residues. Germline V CDR1 and CDR2: WSHSY, SAAADI. Deletions cut 0 bases from V and 1 base from J, with 4 bases between. The CDR3 sequence: CASSESLSNQPQHF. The CDR3 nucleotides are TGCGCCAGCAGTGAGTCTCTGAGCAATCAGCCCCAGCATTTT.

The chain uses TRBV7-9 and TRBJ2-7; TRBD1 aligns across 11 bases. The CDR3 contains 16 residues. J gave up 5 bases and V 5 bases, and 11 bases lay outside the gene matches. Germline V CDR1 and CDR2: SEHNR, FQNEAQ (reference sequence). CDR3 region: CASSLLGTGGADEQYF. CDR3 nucleotides: TGTGCCAGCAGCCTCCTAGGGACAGGGGGAGCGGACGAGCAGTACTTC.

This clone has only a few counts. The chain uses TRBV5-6 and TRBJ1-2; tentatively, D is TRBD1 (5 bases). V was trimmed by 1 base and J by 5 bases, leaving 12 bases between them. The CDR3 is 14 residues long. Germline loops: CDR1 SGHDT, CDR2 YYEEEE. The CDR3 DNA reads TGTGCCAGCAGCTTGACCCTGACAGATTATGGCTACACCTTC. As protein: CASSLTLTDYGYTF. Full variable domain (rest looked up from reference TRBV5-6 and TRBJ1-2): DAGVTQSPTHLIKTRGQQVTLRCSPKSGHDTVSWYQQALGQGPQFIFQYYEEEERQRGNFPDRFSGHQFPNYSSELNVNALLLGDSALYLCASSLTLTDYGYTFGSGTRLTVV.

V gene TRBV6-1 combines with J gene TRBJ2-1; D might be TRBD1 (5 bases). The CDR3 spans 12 residues. Trimming took off 5 bases at V and 10 bases at J, with 12 bases between the two ends. Germline loops: CDR1 MNHNS, CDR2 SASEGT. The CDR3 protein is CASSPQGREQFF. CDR3 bases: TGTGCCAGCAGTCCGCAGGGAAGAGAGCAGTTCTTC.

The chain employs TRBV18 and TRBJ1-1, with TRBD1 as a possible D gene (5 bases). Germline assignment: CDR1 KGHSH and CDR2 LQKENI. Trimming shortened V by 0 bases and J by 1 base, and 12 bases separated the two germline ends. This CDR3 is 16 amino acids long. CDR3 region: CASSPPGGGKNTEAFF. The CDR3 DNA sequence: TGTGCCAGCTCACCACCGGGGGGAGGAAAGAACACTGAAGCTTTCTTT. Filled out from reference TRBV18 and TRBJ1-1, the complete variable domain reads NAGVMQNPRHLVRRRGQEARLRCSPMKGHSHVYWYRQLPEEGLKFMVYLQKENIIDESGMPKERFSAEFPKEGPSILRIQQVVRGDSAAYFCASSPPGGGKNTEAFFGQGTRLTVV.

The rearrangement uses TRBV3-1 (or the pseudogene TRBV3-2) and TRBJ1-1; D is uncertain. From germline, CDR1 is LGHDT and CDR2 YNNKEL (reference sequence). Trimming stripped 4 bases from V and 1 base from J, with 10 bases between. The CDR3 is made up of 14 amino acids. CDR3 bases: TGTGCCAGCAGCCCCCCTAGTTCGAACACTGAAGCTTTCTTT. This gives the protein CASSPPSSNTEAFF.